This passage covers 32 T cell receptor beta chains from one sample sequenced in a study of cytomegalovirus exposure and HLA in healthy donors. Measured with immunoSEQ multiplex PCR; TCRdb has only the in-frame clones, and not every one. The sample has some 290,000 clones; roughly 86% are singletons. Material: PBMCs. The origin of the receptors is a man aged 25-45 years in good health and CMV-seronegative.

This clone appeared once. This sequence joins TRBV5-1 and TRBJ2-5, with TRBD1 as a possible D gene (6 bases). The CDR3 has 15 residues. CDR1 and CDR2 (germline): SGHRS, YFSETQ. V was shortened by 4 bases and J by 2 bases, with 15 bases between the two germline ends. The CDR3 DNA reads TGCGCCAGCAGCGATTTACAGGGTGATCAAGAGACCCAGTACTTC. It encodes CASSDLQGDQETQYF.

The J gene is TRBJ2-5, the V gene TRBV5-1; 13 nucleotides align to TRBD2. V lost 0 bases to trimming and J lost 4 bases; unmatched junction nucleotides: 3. Germline V gene sequence: CDR1 SGHRS, CDR2 YFSETQ. This CDR3 region has 16 residues. CDR3 nucleotides: TGCGCCAGCAGCTTGGGACTAGCGGGGGGCGGAGAGACCCAGTACTTC. It specifies CASSLGLAGGGETQYF.

The chain uses TRBV25-1 and TRBJ2-2; weak D call: TRBD1 (6 bases). Germline-derived CDR1 and CDR2 are MGHDK and SYGVNS. The V end was cut by 7 bases, the J end by 8 bases, with 11 bases between. There are 12 residues in the CDR3. CDR3 sequence (DNA): TGTGCCAGCACTTCAGGGGTTGGGGAGCTGTTTTTT. Its protein is CASTSGVGELFF.

Many counts were recorded for this clone. In nucleotides, the CDR3 is TGCGCCAGCAGCCAAGCGGGTCAAGAGACCGGAAAACTGTTTTTT. Amino acid sequence: CASSQAGQETGKLFF. The V call is TRBV4-3, the J call TRBJ1-4; D gene unclear. Trimming pared 1 base from V and 10 bases from J, leaving 16 bases between. Germline CDR1 LGHNA, CDR2 YSLEER. CDR3 length: 15 residues.

The chain recombines TRBV5-6 with TRBJ1-3; tentatively, D is TRBD1 (5 bases). Germline CDR1 is SGHDT and CDR2 is YYEEEE. The CDR3 is made up of 13 amino acids. The V end lost 4 bases, the J end lost 5 bases, and 10 bases lay between the germline ends. CDR3 DNA: TGTGCCAGCAGCACGGACACGCGAAACACCATATATTTT. Amino acid sequence: CASSTDTRNTIYF.

The CDR3 reads CASSTEEGARSEAFF. CDR3 coding DNA: TGTGCCAGCAGTACGGAGGAGGGGGCGCGGTCTGAAGCTTTCTTT. The gene calls are TRBV6-5 and TRBJ1-1; TRBD1 agrees at 7 bases. The CDR3 totals 15 residues. The trim removed 5 bases at V and 6 bases at J, leaving 12 bases unmatched. The germline V gene encodes CDR1 MNHEY and CDR2 SVGAGI.

The chain joins TRBV10-3 to TRBJ2-2, with 8 bases matching TRBD1. The CDR3 is 15 residues long. The ends lost 6 bases at V and 2 bases at J; junction bases unmatched: 5. Looked up from germline, CDR1 is ENHRY and CDR2 is SYGVKD. The DNA of the CDR3 is TGTGCCATCAGGGAGGACAGGGTCAACACCGGGGAGCTGTTTTTT. This encodes CAIREDRVNTGELFF.

The rearrangement links TRBV19 to TRBJ2-3; no firm D call. Germline CDR1 reads LNHDA; CDR2 reads SQIVND (reference sequence). This CDR3 has 12 amino acids. Trimming shortened V by 5 bases and J by 11 bases, and 14 bases separated the two germline ends. CDR3 residues: CASSDRLGEQYF. In DNA form, the CDR3 reads TGTGCCAGTAGTGATCGTCTAGGAGAGCAGTATTTT. The variable domain in full, with the rest retrieved from reference TRBV19 and TRBJ2-3, is DGGITQSPKYLFRKEGQNVTLSCEQNLNHDAMYWYRQDPGQGLRLIYYSQIVNDFQKGDIAEGYSVSREKKESFPLTVTSAQKNPTAFYLCASSDRLGEQYFGPGTRLTVL.

The chain is built from TRBV7-2 and TRBJ2-6; tentatively, D is TRBD1 (6 bases). The CDR3 is 15 amino acids. Per the germline V gene, CDR1 is SGHTA and CDR2 is FQGNSA. The V end was cut by 6 bases, the J end by 0 bases, with 9 bases between. The CDR3 protein is CASRGQPSGANVLTF. The CDR3 region has the DNA TGTGCCAGCAGAGGACAGCCCTCTGGGGCCAACGTCCTGACTTTC.

The rearrangement links TRBV4-2 to TRBJ2-5; D is ambiguous. The germline V gene encodes CDR1 LGHNA and CDR2 YNFKEQ. The CDR3 has 17 residues. Trimming pared 0 bases from V and 4 bases from J, leaving 18 bases between. CDR3 loop: CASSQEAATLQVETQYF. The DNA for the CDR3 is TGTGCCAGCAGCCAAGAAGCCGCCACGCTGCAGGTAGAGACCCAGTACTTC.

The chain is built from TRBV25-1 and TRBJ2-3, with D perhaps matching TRBD2 (5 bases). Between the trimmed V and J ends, which lost 7 bases and 6 bases, there was a span of 17 bases. CDR3 length equals 14 residues. Germline loops: CDR1 MGHDK, CDR2 SYGVNS. The CDR3 nucleotides read TGTGCCAGCATACGGTATATGGAGGTGGATACGCAGTATTTT. Translating gives CASIRYMEVDTQYF.

A note on this clone: Germline and junction disagree at one end, which may indicate a read error. The chain is built from TRBV29-1 and TRBJ2-2; 10 bases are shared with TRBD2. CDR3 length: 16 residues. Germline loops: CDR1 SQVTM, CDR2 ANQGSEA. CDR3 region: CSVEGSGGTKTGELFF. The CDR3 DNA is TGCAGCGTTGAAGGTAGCGGGGGGACGAAAACCGGGGAGCTGTTTTTT.

J is TRBJ1-1 and V is TRBV29-1; possible D gene TRBD1, 6 bases. CDR3 length: 16 residues. Trimming stripped 4 bases from V and 2 bases from J, with 20 bases between. Germline-derived CDR1 and CDR2 are SQVTM and ANQGSEA. This CDR3 is CSVGGVEGGDNTEAFF. As DNA, the CDR3 is TGCAGCGTTGGGGGAGTGGAAGGGGGTGATAACACTGAAGCTTTCTTT.

The chain is built from TRBV27 and TRBJ1-6; 9 bases fit TRBD1. CDR3 size: 16 residues. The germline V gene has CDR1 MNHEY and CDR2 SMNVEV (reference sequence). V lost 4 bases to trimming and J lost 3 bases; unmatched junction nucleotides: 4. The CDR3 sequence: CASSSGQGFYNSPLHF. In nucleotides, the CDR3 is TGTGCCAGCAGTTCGGGACAGGGTTTCTATAATTCACCCCTCCACTTT.

The chain joins TRBV14 to TRBJ2-5; 7 bases agree with TRBD1. CDR1 SGHDN and CDR2 FVKESK come from the germline V gene. V gave up 3 bases and J gave up 0 bases; unmatched junction bases: 7. The CDR3 is 16 residues long. This chain's CDR3 is CASSHWTGVNQETQYF. The CDR3 DNA follows: TGTGCCAGCAGCCATTGGACAGGAGTGAACCAAGAGACCCAGTACTTC.

The chain couples TRBV12-5 to TRBJ1-4; maybe TRBD1 (5 bases). Between the trimmed V and J ends, which lost 2 bases and 6 bases, there was a span of 13 bases. This CDR3 spans 15 amino acids. CDR1 and CDR2 from the germline V gene are LGHNT and FRNRAP. This CDR3 reads CASGLFPGSYEKLFF. CDR3 in DNA: TGTGCTAGTGGTTTGTTTCCAGGGTCGTATGAAAAACTGTTTTTT.

This chain uses TRBV6-1 with TRBJ1-1; TRBD1 aligns across 7 bases. Germline CDR1 MNHNS, CDR2 SASEGT. J lost 0 bases, V lost 6 bases, and 4 bases had no gene match. The CDR3 is 14 residues long. The CDR3 protein is CASRPGQLNTEAFF. The DNA of the CDR3 is TGTGCCAGCAGACCGGGACAGTTGAACACTGAAGCTTTCTTT.

This rearrangement joins TRBV5-6 to TRBJ2-5; possibly TRBD2 for D (5 bases). The ends were cut back, 0 bases at V and 2 bases at J, with 11 bases in the middle. The CDR3 contains 15 residues. Germline loops: CDR1 SGHDT, CDR2 YYEEEE. The CDR3 here is CASSLGYGVQETQYF. The CDR3 nucleotides read TGTGCCAGCAGCTTGGGATACGGGGTACAAGAGACCCAGTACTTC.

V is TRBV5-8 and J is TRBJ2-3, with TRBD1 identical over 7 bases. Germline V gene data show CDR1 as SGHTS and CDR2 as YDEGEE. V was pared by 4 bases and J by 2 bases, with 7 bases of the junction left unmatched. There are 15 residues in the CDR3. CDR3 nucleotides: TGTGCCAGCAGCGAACAGGGGCTACTCACAGATACGCAGTATTTT. Its protein is CASSEQGLLTDTQYF. The entire variable domain, with the rest obtained from reference TRBV5-8 and TRBJ2-3, is as follows: EAGVTQSPTHLIKTRGQQATLRCSPISGHTSVYWYQQALGLGLQFLLWYDEGEERNRGNFPPRFSGRQFPNYSSELNVNALELEDSALYLCASSEQGLLTDTQYFGPGTRLTVL.

V and J are TRBV5-5 and TRBJ1-2, with 8 bases that match TRBD1. The junction had 5 bases not matched to a gene; V was cut back by 4 bases and J by 3 bases. The V gene's germline CDR1 is SGHKS and CDR2 YYEKEE (reference sequence). The CDR3 runs 14 residues. In nucleotides, the CDR3 is TGTGCCAGCAGCCTGGGGACAGGCGACTATGGCTACACCTTC. This encodes CASSLGTGDYGYTF.

V gene TRBV11-3 combines with J gene TRBJ1-4; unclear D gene. Trimming took off 5 bases at V and 4 bases at J, with 23 bases between the two ends. CDR1 is SGHNT and CDR2 is YENEEA in the germline V gene. This CDR3 region has 18 residues. The CDR3 loop reads CASSPSASAADNNEKLFF. Written as DNA, the CDR3 is TGTGCCAGCAGCCCCTCTGCGTCCGCCGCGGATAATAATGAAAAACTGTTTTTT.

The chain employs TRBV7-9 and TRBJ1-6; TRBD1 agrees at 7 bases. V trimming: 8 bases; J trimming: 7 bases; junction bases outside the gene matches: 2. The CDR3 sequence is 12 residues long. Germline V gene sequence: CDR1 SEHNR, CDR2 FQNEAQ (reference sequence). This CDR3 is CASGTANSPLHF. The CDR3 region has the DNA TGTGCCAGCGGGACAGCGAATTCACCCCTCCACTTT.

The CDR3 loop reads CASSPIPGYNEQFF. The CDR3 bases are TGTGCCAGCAGCCCTATTCCAGGCTACAATGAGCAGTTCTTC. The chain is built from TRBV7-9 and TRBJ2-1; D not resolved. The CDR3 has 14 amino acids. CDR1 is SEHNR, CDR2 FQNEAQ, per germline (reference sequence). The V end was cut by 5 bases, the J end by 3 bases, with 11 bases between.

V is TRBV19 and J is TRBJ1-6; 9 positions match TRBD1. Germline CDR1 and CDR2: LNHDA and SQIVND (reference sequence). V was pared by 1 base and J by 7 bases, with 5 bases of the junction left unmatched. The CDR3 consists of 16 residues. CDR3 in DNA: TGTGCCAGTAGTATAGCGGACAGGGGCCTCAATTCACCCCTCCACTTT. Its translation is CASSIADRGLNSPLHF. The whole variable domain, remainder taken from reference TRBV19 and TRBJ1-6, is DGGITQSPKYLFRKEGQNVTLSCEQNLNHDAMYWYRQDPGQGLRLIYYSQIVNDFQKGDIAEGYSVSREKKESFPLTVTSAQKNPTAFYLCASSIADRGLNSPLHFGNGTRLTVT.

The chain employs TRBV29-1 and TRBJ2-5; 10 nucleotides agree with TRBD1. V was pared by 3 bases and J by 4 bases, with 8 bases of the junction left unmatched. The CDR3 has 15 amino acids. CDR1 is SQVTM and CDR2 is ANQGSEA in the germline V gene. The CDR3 DNA reads TGCAGCGTTGAGAGGGGGACAGGGGTCGGAGAGACCCAGTACTTC. Its translation: CSVERGTGVGETQYF.

This CDR3 reads CASRRAGQDYEQYF. The CDR3 DNA is TGTGCCAGCAGGAGGGCGGGTCAAGACTACGAGCAGTACTTC. V usage is TRBV2 and J usage is TRBJ2-7; a possible D gene is TRBD2 (5 bases). V shed 6 bases and J shed 3 bases, with 15 bases lying between them. The CDR3 consists of 14 residues. Germline V gene sequence: CDR1 SNHLY, CDR2 FYNNEI. Based on the CDR3 plus reference TRBV2 and TRBJ2-7, the full variable domain is EPEVTQTPSHQVTQMGQEVILRCVPISNHLYFYWYRQILGQKVEFLVSFYNNEISEKSEIFDDQFSVERPDGSNFTLKIRSTKLEDSAMYFCASRRAGQDYEQYFGPGTRLTVT.

This clone was recorded a few times. The rearrangement links TRBV15 to TRBJ1-6; no reliable D call. The V and J ends lost 3 bases and 17 bases respectively, with 11 bases between them. CDR1 and CDR2 from the germline V gene are LNHNV and YYDKDF (reference sequence). The CDR3 consists of 11 residues. Here the CDR3 DNA reads TGTGCCACCAGCAGTTCCACCGGTATCCACTTT. Protein product: CATSSSTGIHF.

The CDR3 coding sequence is TGTGCCAGCACAGAGGGGACAGGGTACACCGGGGAGCTGTTTTTT. Protein product: CASTEGTGYTGELFF. The chain carries TRBV7-6 and TRBJ2-2; 9 positions match TRBD1. This CDR3 comprises 15 residues. With 7 bases clipped from V and 3 bases from J, the junction kept 6 bases outside the gene matches. Germline CDR1 reads SGHVS; CDR2 reads FNYEAQ. Variable domain in full (rest from reference TRBV7-6 and TRBJ2-2): GAGVSQSPRYKVTKRGQDVALRCDPISGHVSLYWYRQALGQGPEFLTYFNYEAQQDKSGLPNDRFSAERPEGSISTLTIQRTEQRDSAMYRCASTEGTGYTGELFFGEGSRLTVL.

The chain couples TRBV19 to TRBJ1-5; TRBD1 is a possible D gene (6 bases). Germline V gives CDR1 LNHDA, CDR2 SQIVND (reference sequence). The CDR3 is made up of 13 amino acids. Between the trimmed V and J ends, which lost 4 bases and 6 bases, there was a span of 10 bases. CDR3 region: CASSTGVGQPQHF. Here the CDR3 DNA reads TGTGCCAGTAGTACAGGGGTAGGTCAGCCCCAGCATTTT.

The chain recombines TRBV5-1 with TRBJ1-2, with 8 nucleotides matching TRBD1. The length of the CDR3 is 14 residues. Per the germline V gene, CDR1 is SGHRS and CDR2 is YFSETQ. The V segment lost 3 bases and the J segment 5 bases; nucleotides outside the gene matches: 6. CDR3 region: CASSYTTGAYGYTF. CDR3 DNA: TGCGCCAGCAGCTATACGACAGGGGCGTATGGCTACACCTTC.

V usage is TRBV6-1 and J usage is TRBJ1-2; a possible D gene is TRBD1 (6 bases). Germline V gene lookup returns CDR1 MNHNS and CDR2 SASEGT. V lost 4 bases and J lost 5, with 14 bases in between. The CDR3 contains 14 residues. CDR3 bases: TGTGCCAGCAGTGTTTCGACAGGATATTATGGCTACACCTTC. Translating it yields CASSVSTGYYGYTF.

This rearrangement joins TRBV11-2 to TRBJ2-5; D is ambiguous. The CDR3 runs to 13 residues. Germline CDR1 SGHAT, CDR2 FQNNGV. Trimming pared 2 bases from V and 5 bases from J, leaving 9 bases between. The CDR3 DNA is TGTGCCAGCAGCTTACCGGGTCGTGAGACCCAGTACTTC. This codes for CASSLPGRETQYF.